The rows below give T cell receptor beta chains drawn from one sample of a study of T cells in localized non-small cell lung cancer. Profiled with immunoSEQ multiplex PCR; TCRdb holds only in-frame clones, not every one. The data show 50,000 to 55,000 clones, around nine tenths seen once. Sequencing used PBMCs, obtained before any cancer treatment. The receptor source for this set is a female donor with stage II lung adenocarcinoma. CDR3s include the opening cysteine and the closing phenylalanine or tryptophan. The D gene is left open where the match is weak. Clone size is shown for a subset of rows, as once, few, many or a class of expanded clone.

V gene: TRBV5-4; D gene: TRBD1; J gene: TRBJ2-7; clone size: NA; CDR3 protein: CASSPFRQGPGEQYF; CDR3 DNA: TGTGCCAGCAGCCCCTTCAGACAGGGGCCGGGGGAGCAGTACTTC
V gene: TRBV15; D gene: TRBD1; J gene: TRBJ2-3; clone size: NA; CDR3 protein: CATSRDIISGGEADTQYF; CDR3 DNA: TGTGCCACCAGCAGAGATATTATCTCAGGGGGCGAGGCAGATACGCAGTATTTT
V gene: TRBV7-9; D gene: TRBD1; J gene: TRBJ2-7; clone size: NA; CDR3 protein: CASSTPRDRAYEQYF; CDR3 DNA: TGTGCCAGCAGCACGCCCCGGGACAGGGCCTACGAGCAGTACTTC
V gene: TRBV9; D gene: NA; J gene: TRBJ2-1; clone size: once; CDR3 protein: CASSVEGGGRNEQFF; CDR3 DNA: TGTGCCAGCAGCGTAGAGGGGGGCGGGAGAAATGAGCAGTTCTTC
V gene: TRBV5-1; D gene: TRBD1; J gene: TRBJ1-1; clone size: NA; CDR3 protein: CASSSMTGFTEAFF; CDR3 DNA: TGCGCCAGCAGCTCGATGACAGGGTTTACTGAAGCTTTCTTT
V gene: TRBV4-1; D gene: NA; J gene: TRBJ1-2; clone size: NA; CDR3 protein: CASSQGDGNYGYTF; CDR3 DNA: TGCGCCAGCAGCCAAGGGGACGGTAACTATGGCTACACCTTC
V gene: TRBV27; D gene: NA; J gene: TRBJ2-3; clone size: NA; CDR3 protein: CASTEVPTDTQYF; CDR3 DNA: TGTGCCAGCACCGAGGTCCCCACAGATACGCAGTATTTT
V gene: TRBV6-1; D gene: NA; J gene: TRBJ1-1; clone size: NA; CDR3 protein: CASGREAFF; CDR3 DNA: TGTGCCAGTGGGCGTGAAGCTTTCTTT
V gene: TRBV2; D gene: NA; J gene: TRBJ1-3; clone size: once; CDR3 protein: CASSEMEGNTIYF; CDR3 DNA: TGTGCCAGCAGCGAGATGGAAGGAAACACCATATATTTT
V gene: TRBV7-8; D gene: NA; J gene: TRBJ1-6; clone size: NA; CDR3 protein: CASSGSGDYNSPLHF; CDR3 DNA: TGTGCCAGCAGCGGATCCGGGGACTATAATTCACCCCTCCACTTT
V gene: TRBV7-9; D gene: NA; J gene: TRBJ1-1; clone size: NA; CDR3 protein: CASNAPQWAAREAFF; CDR3 DNA: TGTGCCAGCAACGCCCCCCAGTGGGCTGCACGTGAAGCTTTCTTT
V gene: TRBV4-1; D gene: NA; J gene: TRBJ1-1; clone size: NA; CDR3 protein: CASSQESWTLEGTEAFF; CDR3 DNA: TGCGCCAGCAGCCAAGAGTCCTGGACTCTCGAGGGGACTGAAGCTTTCTTT
V gene: TRBV30; D gene: NA; J gene: TRBJ2-7; clone size: NA; CDR3 protein: CAWGNRRGGHEQYF; CDR3 DNA: TGTGCCTGGGGGAACCGGCGGGGTGGCCACGAGCAGTACTTC
V gene: TRBV19; D gene: NA; J gene: TRBJ1-5; clone size: NA; CDR3 protein: CASSIGQSGNQPQHF; CDR3 DNA: TGTGCCAGTAGTATAGGGCAAAGTGGGAATCAGCCCCAGCATTTT
V gene: TRBV18; D gene: NA; J gene: TRBJ2-7; clone size: NA; CDR3 protein: CASSERESYEQYF; CDR3 DNA: TGTGCCAGCTCAGAAAGGGAGAGCTACGAGCAGTACTTC
V gene: TRBV19; D gene: NA; J gene: TRBJ1-1; clone size: once; CDR3 protein: CASSIDLGFEAFF; CDR3 DNA: TGTGCCAGTAGTATAGATCTTGGGTTTGAAGCTTTCTTT
V gene: TRBV5-1; D gene: NA; J gene: TRBJ2-7; clone size: NA; CDR3 protein: CASSLLGGEQYF; CDR3 DNA: TGCGCCAGCAGCTTGCTTGGCGGCGAGCAGTACTTC
V gene: TRBV7-9; D gene: NA; J gene: TRBJ1-1; clone size: NA; CDR3 protein: CASSSTGENTEAFF; CDR3 DNA: TGTGCCAGCAGCTCTACAGGAGAGAACACTGAAGCTTTCTTT
V gene: TRBV7-9; D gene: NA; J gene: TRBJ2-2; clone size: NA; CDR3 protein: CASSPQRDGELFF; CDR3 DNA: TGTGCCAGCAGCCCCCAGAGGGACGGGGAGCTGTTTTTT
V gene: TRBV7-2; D gene: NA; J gene: TRBJ2-3; clone size: NA; CDR3 protein: CASSLGGSATQYF; CDR3 DNA: TGTGCCAGCAGCTTAGGGGGGAGCGCTACGCAGTATTTT
V gene: TRBV2; D gene: NA; J gene: TRBJ1-6; clone size: NA; CDR3 protein: CASRTTGITLHF; CDR3 DNA: TGTGCCAGCAGAACTACAGGAATCACCCTCCACTTT
V gene: TRBV7-9; D gene: NA; J gene: TRBJ2-1; clone size: NA; CDR3 protein: CASSLGGRGPSYNEQFF; CDR3 DNA: TGTGCCAGCAGCTTAGGGGGCAGGGGCCCCTCCTACAATGAGCAGTTCTTC
V gene: TRBV7-9; D gene: NA; J gene: TRBJ1-1; clone size: NA; CDR3 protein: CASSPVTEAFF; CDR3 DNA: TGTGCCAGCAGCCCAGTCACTGAAGCTTTCTTT
V gene: TRBV5-1; D gene: NA; J gene: TRBJ1-6; clone size: NA; CDR3 protein: CASSFRSPGDSPLHF; CDR3 DNA: TGCGCCAGCAGCTTCAGGTCCCCTGGGGATTCACCCCTCCACTTT
V gene: TRBV25-1; D gene: TRBD2; J gene: TRBJ2-5; clone size: NA; CDR3 protein: CASSLRTSGQETQYF; CDR3 DNA: TGTGCCAGCAGTCTACGGACTAGCGGCCAAGAGACCCAGTACTTC
V gene: TRBV5-1; D gene: NA; J gene: TRBJ2-2; clone size: NA; CDR3 protein: CASGRRVNTGELFF; CDR3 DNA: TGCGCCAGCGGACGCCGCGTGAACACCGGGGAGCTGTTTTTT
V gene: TRBV13; D gene: NA; J gene: TRBJ1-1; clone size: NA; CDR3 protein: CASSSERSTEAFF; CDR3 DNA: TGTGCCAGCAGTTCTGAACGCTCCACTGAAGCTTTCTTT
V gene: TRBV12-5; D gene: NA; J gene: TRBJ2-4; clone size: NA; CDR3 protein: CASGRDLAKNIQYF; CDR3 DNA: TGTGCTAGTGGCAGGGATCTAGCCAAAAACATTCAGTACTTC
V gene: TRBV13; D gene: TRBD1; J gene: TRBJ1-2; clone size: NA; CDR3 protein: CASSLGDRGLYGYTF; CDR3 DNA: TGTGCCAGCAGCTTAGGGGACAGGGGGCTCTATGGCTACACCTTC
V gene: TRBV5-1; D gene: NA; J gene: TRBJ1-2; clone size: few; CDR3 protein: CASSLTGGPSYGYTF; CDR3 DNA: TGCGCCAGCAGCTTGACGGGGGGCCCCAGCTATGGCTACACCTTC
V gene: TRBV30; D gene: NA; J gene: TRBJ1-1; clone size: NA; CDR3 protein: CAWLGQGNTEAFF; CDR3 DNA: TGTGCCTGGCTGGGGCAGGGGAACACTGAAGCTTTCTTT